Shown below are 10 T cell receptor beta chains from a single sample sequenced in a study of radiotherapy plus CTLA-4 blockade in lung cancer. Assay used: immunoSEQ multiplex PCR; TCRdb lists only in-frame clones, some missing. The sample records some 87,000 clones, about 80% being singletons. Sequencing used peripheral blood, obtained from a patient treated with radiotherapy plus ipilimumab. The source is a human donor with non-small cell lung cancer that progressed on radiotherapy plus ipilimumab.

V usage is TRBV29-1 and J usage is TRBJ2-2; D call uncertain. Trimming removed 1 base at V and 6 bases at J, with 9 bases between. Germline V CDR1 and CDR2: SQVTM, ANQGSEA. This CDR3 is built from 13 residues. The CDR3 bases are TGCAGCGTTGAAGCCGTAGTCGCCGGGGAGCTGTTTTTT. Protein product: CSVEAVVAGELFF.

V is TRBV6-5 and J is TRBJ1-3; D unresolved. The CDR3 runs 12 residues. V was trimmed by 6 bases and J by 3 bases, leaving 6 bases between them. Germline assignment: CDR1 MNHEY and CDR2 SVGAGI. The CDR3 nucleotides are TGTGCCAGCAGGGTTGGTGGAAACACCATATATTTT. This sequence encodes CASRVGGNTIYF.

With respect to this clone: Relative to the germline gene, one junction end is altered; a read error may explain this. At the DNA level, this CDR3 is encoded by other sequences in the same sample as well. The chain has TRBV18 and TRBJ1-1; D remains ambiguous. The CDR3 runs 12 residues. Germline V CDR1 and CDR2: KGHSH, LQKENI. The CDR3 protein is CASSPPGNEAFF. The CDR3 coding sequence is TGTGCCAGCTCGCCACCGGGAAATGAAGCTTTCTTT.

This clone was recorded only once. The chain couples TRBV30 to TRBJ1-5, with a tentative D call TRBD1 (6 bases). V was trimmed by 0 bases and J by 6 bases, leaving 12 bases between them. This CDR3 has 14 amino acids. From germline, CDR1 is GTSNPN and CDR2 SVGIG (reference sequence). CDR3 in amino acids: CAWSVAGASQPQHF. The CDR3 bases are TGTGCCTGGAGTGTAGCAGGGGCCAGTCAGCCCCAGCATTTT.

This chain connects TRBV9 to TRBJ2-5; possible D gene TRBD2, 7 bases. Germline V CDR1 and CDR2: SGDLS, YYNGEE. V shed 5 bases and J shed 4 bases, with 18 bases lying between them. CDR3 size: 15 residues. The CDR3 region is CASSGGGGARETQYF. CDR3 nucleotide sequence: TGTGCCAGCAGTGGGGGAGGGGGGGCTAGAGAGACCCAGTACTTC.

The chain combines TRBV19 with TRBJ2-6; no clear D. V was trimmed by 2 bases and J by 2 bases, leaving 1 base between them. The CDR3 runs 13 residues. In germline, CDR1 is LNHDA, CDR2 SQIVND (reference sequence). Written as DNA, the CDR3 is TGTGCCAGTAGTATAACTGGGGCCAACGTCCTGACTTTC. It codes for CASSITGANVLTF.

V and J are TRBV7-9 and TRBJ2-7; D is unresolved. CDR3 size: 13 residues. Deletions cut 1 base from V and 2 bases from J, with 6 bases between. The germline gives CDR1 SEHNR, CDR2 FQNEAQ (reference sequence). CDR3 nucleotides: TGTGCCAGCAGCTTAGTCAGTCCCTACGAGCAGTACTTC. It encodes CASSLVSPYEQYF.

CDR3 sequence: CASSTTGPESSYNSPLHF. The CDR3 bases are TGTGCCAGTAGTACCACCGGGCCTGAATCCTCCTATAATTCACCCCTCCACTTT. This sequence joins TRBV19 and TRBJ1-6; D not resolved. Trimming took off 4 bases at V and 0 bases at J, with 16 bases between the two ends. The CDR3 loop spans 18 amino acids. Germline CDR1 reads LNHDA; CDR2 reads SQIVND (reference sequence).

The chain links TRBV29-1 to TRBJ2-7, with TRBD1 matching 10 bases. CDR1 SQVTM and CDR2 ANQGSEA come from the germline V gene. There are 13 residues in the CDR3. V shed 6 bases, J shed 4 bases, and the junction held 6 bases outside the gene matches. CDR3: CSVVTGGRYEQYF. The CDR3 nucleotides are TGCAGCGTGGTGACAGGGGGCCGGTACGAGCAGTACTTC.

V usage is TRBV2 and J usage is TRBJ2-2, with a weak D call TRBD2 (6 bases). The germline CDR1 and CDR2 sequences are SNHLY and FYNNEI. The CDR3 contains 14 residues. V shed 7 bases and J shed 1 base, with 10 bases lying between them. The CDR3 loop is CASTTGLNTGELFF. CDR3 nucleotides: TGTGCCAGCACCACGGGACTGAACACCGGGGAGCTGTTTTTT.